The 21 T cell receptor beta chains below all came from one sample that was sequenced in a study of blood T cell repertoires in COVID-19. Some clones are missing from TCRdb's copy, which holds only in-frame ones; the method was immunoSEQ multiplex PCR. The sample holds about 99,000 clones, roughly 89% seen once. The sample comprised peripheral blood. Source of these receptors: a man between 65 and 85 years old with active or convalescent COVID-19.

The chain uses TRBV27 and TRBJ1-1, with D perhaps TRBD1 (6 bases). The CDR3 covers 16 residues. Per the germline V gene, CDR1 is MNHEY and CDR2 is SMNVEV (reference sequence). The V gene lost 4 bases and the J gene lost 1 base, with 16 bases spanning the gap. The CDR3 spells CASSSQRRDKNTEAFF. CDR3 DNA sequence: TGTGCCAGCAGTTCCCAAAGAAGGGACAAGAACACTGAAGCTTTCTTT.

The gene calls are TRBV3-1 (or the pseudogene TRBV3-2) and TRBJ2-1; TRBD1 aligns across 8 bases. Germline CDR1 is LGHDT and CDR2 is YNNKEL (reference sequence). Trimming cost V 3 bases and J 0 bases; bases outside gene matches: 4. The CDR3 has 16 residues. The CDR3 region is CASSHPGTGSYNEQFF. The CDR3 DNA reads as TGTGCCAGCAGCCACCCCGGGACAGGCTCCTACAATGAGCAGTTCTTC.

The rearrangement links TRBV20-1 to TRBJ2-5; no firm D call. This CDR3 comprises 13 residues. V lost 3 bases to trimming and J lost 1 base, with 9 bases between them. The germline V gene encodes CDR1 DFQATT and CDR2 SNEGSKA (reference sequence). The CDR3 loop reads CSASFPSQETQYF. CDR3 nucleotide sequence: TGCAGTGCTAGTTTCCCGTCCCAAGAGACCCAGTACTTC.

As to this clone: Other DNA variants within this sample encode the same CDR3. The CDR3 DNA is TGCGCCAGCAGCTTGGCCCCGGGGAGCGCCTACGAGCAGTACTTC. It yields the protein CASSLAPGSAYEQYF. The V and J genes are TRBV5-1 and TRBJ2-7; the D gene is possibly TRBD2 (5 bases). CDR1 SGHRS and CDR2 YFSETQ come from the germline V gene. V dropped 0 bases and J dropped 2 bases, with 12 bases sitting between them. This CDR3 is built from 15 residues.

This chain connects TRBV20-1 to TRBJ2-3, with 8 bases identical to TRBD1. With V trimmed by 3 bases and J by 7 bases, 6 bases remained unmatched. The CDR3 sequence is 13 residues long. The germline CDR1 and CDR2 sequences are DFQATT and SNEGSKA (reference sequence). CDR3 loop: CSASRRDRNTQYF. Written as DNA, the CDR3 is TGCAGTGCTAGTCGCCGGGACAGGAATACGCAGTATTTT.

V gene TRBV11-3 combines with J gene TRBJ2-7; 8 bases are a match to TRBD1. The V gene end was trimmed by 3 bases and the J gene end by 6 bases; junction bases not matched to a gene: 4. Germline V gene lookup returns CDR1 SGHNT and CDR2 YENEEA. The CDR3 runs to 13 residues. The CDR3, as DNA: TGTGCCAGCAGCTTCCTAACAGGGGGCGAGCAGTACTTC. Protein: CASSFLTGGEQYF. Based on the CDR3 plus reference TRBV11-3 and TRBJ2-7, the full variable domain is EAGVVQSPRYKIIEKKQPVAFWCNPISGHNTLYWYLQNLGQGPELLIRYENEEAVDDSQLPKDRFSAERLKGVDSTLKIQPAELGDSAVYLCASSFLTGGEQYFGPGTRLTVT.

This clone was seen a handful of times. CDR3 sequence reads: CSVDPGQSYGYTF. CDR3 nucleotides: TGCAGCGTTGATCCGGGACAGTCGTATGGCTACACCTTC. The gene calls are TRBV29-1 and TRBJ1-2, with TRBD1 identical over 7 bases. Germline assignment: CDR1 SQVTM and CDR2 ANQGSEA. The CDR3 contains 13 residues. With V trimmed by 3 bases and J by 5 bases, 6 bases remained unmatched.

This clone showed up just a few times. This chain uses TRBV5-1 with TRBJ1-2; 8 positions agree with TRBD1. Germline values: CDR1 SGHRS, CDR2 YFSETQ. Trimming took 4 bases from V and 6 from J; bases not matched to a gene: 5. The CDR3 loop spans 13 amino acids. The CDR3 DNA follows: TGCGCCAGCAGCGCGACAGGGGAAAATGGCTACACCTTC. Protein sequence: CASSATGENGYTF. The full variable domain, rest sourced from reference TRBV5-1 and TRBJ1-2, is KAGVTQTPRYLIKTRGQQVTLSCSPISGHRSVSWYQQTPGQGLQFLFEYFSETQRNKGNFPGRFSGRQFSNSRSEMNVSTLELGDSALYLCASSATGENGYTFGSGTRLTVV.

V is TRBV9 and J is TRBJ2-3; D is perhaps TRBD2 (6 bases). CDR1 is SGDLS and CDR2 is YYNGEE in the germline V gene. V lost 10 bases and J 1 base, leaving 16 bases between the germline ends. This CDR3 comprises 14 residues. The CDR3 DNA reads as TGTGCCTTCCCAGGCGGACTATGCACAGATACGCAGTATTTT. The encoded protein is CAFPGGLCTDTQYF.

The chain uses TRBV5-1 and TRBJ1-1; 11 bases map to TRBD1. The V and J ends lost 4 bases and 11 bases, in that order; junction bases with no gene match: 13. CDR1 and CDR2 (germline): SGHRS, YFSETQ. The CDR3 consists of 15 residues. The CDR3 protein is CASSNTGTGGKLAFF. The CDR3 region has the DNA TGCGCCAGCAGCAACACCGGGACAGGGGGGAAGTTGGCTTTCTTT.

This chain links TRBV19 with TRBJ2-3, with TRBD2 matching over 9 bases. The CDR3 loop spans 17 amino acids. V dropped 4 bases and J dropped 5; count of bases not matched to a gene: 13. Per germline, CDR1 LNHDA and CDR2 SQIVND (reference sequence). The CDR3 coding sequence is TGTGCCAGTAGTACCCACAGAGTAGCGGGGGACCGAGATACGCAGTATTTT. This sequence encodes CASSTHRVAGDRDTQYF. The full variable domain, completed using reference TRBV19 and TRBJ2-3, is DGGITQSPKYLFRKEGQNVTLSCEQNLNHDAMYWYRQDPGQGLRLIYYSQIVNDFQKGDIAEGYSVSREKKESFPLTVTSAQKNPTAFYLCASSTHRVAGDRDTQYFGPGTRLTVL.

The chain combines TRBV7-8 with TRBJ2-1; D possibly corresponds to TRBD2 (7 bases). Deletions cut 1 base from V and 0 bases from J, with 16 bases between. Germline V gives CDR1 SGHVS, CDR2 FQNEAQ. The CDR3 length is 18 residues. The DNA for the CDR3 is TGTGCCAGCAGCTTAGGGGAGGGCAGGGGCATCTCCTACAATGAGCAGTTCTTC. Encoded protein: CASSLGEGRGISYNEQFF.

The CDR3 sequence is CASREGLAADTQYF. The CDR3 nucleotides are TGTGCCAGCAGGGAGGGACTAGCGGCAGATACGCAGTATTTT. The chain couples TRBV2 to TRBJ2-3; TRBD2 agrees at 11 bases. The trim removed 6 bases at V and 4 bases at J, leaving 3 bases unmatched. Germline CDR1 is SNHLY and CDR2 is FYNNEI. The CDR3 is 14 residues long.

The gene calls are TRBV25-1 and TRBJ2-2; D is uncertain. The CDR3 extends over 15 amino acids. Germline V gene lookup returns CDR1 MGHDK and CDR2 SYGVNS. V lost 4 bases and J lost 0, with 9 bases in between. The CDR3 DNA sequence: TGTGCCAGCAGTGCGGGTGATTCGAACACCGGGGAGCTGTTTTTT. This gives the protein CASSAGDSNTGELFF.

The chain uses TRBV6-5 and TRBJ1-4; TRBD1 agrees at 7 bases. CDR3 length: 14 residues. CDR1 and CDR2 (germline): MNHEY, SVGAGI. V was clipped by 7 bases and J by 8 bases; unmatched bases: 10. CDR3 region: CASNQGGAAEKLFF. The CDR3 nucleotides read TGTGCCAGCAACCAAGGGGGCGCAGCGGAAAAACTGTTTTTT.

The CDR3 DNA is TGTGCCAGTAGTAGCCGGGGGAGTAATCAGCCCCAGCATTTT. Its protein is CASSSRGSNQPQHF. This chain links TRBV19 with TRBJ1-5; D perhaps matches TRBD1 (5 bases). Germline V gene lookup returns CDR1 LNHDA and CDR2 SQIVND (reference sequence). The ends were cut back, 4 bases at V and 4 bases at J, with 11 bases in the middle. The CDR3 length is 14 residues.

V is TRBV19 and J is TRBJ2-3; TRBD2 matches 7 bases. CDR1 LNHDA and CDR2 SQIVND come from the germline V gene (reference sequence). The CDR3 has 15 amino acids. Losses at the gene ends were 4 bases for V and 10 bases for J; bases not matched to a gene: 14. The chain's CDR3 is CASSKQIAGLGAQYF. In DNA, the CDR3 is TGTGCCAGTAGTAAACAAATAGCGGGCCTGGGAGCGCAGTATTTT.

CDR3 DNA: TGTGCCAGCAGCGCACTTCCTAGCGGGGGGGCCATTACAGATACGCAGTATTTT. Its translation: CASSALPSGGAITDTQYF. The gene calls are TRBV9 and TRBJ2-3; TRBD2 matches at 12 bases. This CDR3 has 18 residues. Germline assignment: CDR1 SGDLS and CDR2 YYNGEE. The trim removed 3 bases at V and 3 bases at J, leaving 11 bases unmatched.

The chain employs TRBV15 and TRBJ1-5, with unresolved D. Germline-derived CDR1 and CDR2 are LNHNV and YYDKDF (reference sequence). The ends were cut back, 2 bases at V and 4 bases at J, with 6 bases in the middle. The CDR3 runs to 13 residues. This CDR3 reads CATSRSPNQPQHF. In DNA, the CDR3 is TGTGCCACCAGCAGATCCCCTAATCAGCCCCAGCATTTT.

The gene calls are TRBV10-3 and TRBJ2-2; no reliable D call. The V gene's germline CDR1 is ENHRY and CDR2 SYGVKD. This CDR3 region has 14 residues. Trimming pared 6 bases from V and 4 bases from J, leaving 12 bases between. As DNA, the CDR3 is TGTGCCATCAGAGACCGAGGCCCCACCGGGGAGCTGTTTTTT. Amino acid sequence: CAIRDRGPTGELFF.

The rearrangement links TRBV5-1 to TRBJ2-7; no firm D call. Trimming stripped 0 bases from V and 5 bases from J, with 15 bases between. The germline V gene has CDR1 SGHRS and CDR2 YFSETQ. The CDR3 has 15 amino acids. In nucleotides, the CDR3 is TGCGCCAGCAGCTTGGGCGATAACTCCCACCACGAGCAGTACTTC. This sequence encodes CASSLGDNSHHEQYF.